These 20 T cell receptor beta chains originate from one sample sequenced in a study of early T cells in non-severe SARS-CoV-2 infection. MiXCR, run by TCRdb on the 5' RACE reads, gives a single entry per CDR3 protein. The table has some 91,000 distinct CDR3 sequences, 8% to 13% seen once. The specimen comprised whole blood, sampled at baseline. The source is an adult who was a healthcare worker with PCR-confirmed SARS-CoV-2 infection or an uninfected control (not recorded which).

This clonotype was detected ten times or more. V and J are TRBV7-2 and TRBJ2-1, with no clear D. The CDR3 runs 13 residues. V lost 0 bases and J lost 10, with 10 bases in between. CDR1 SGHTA and CDR2 FQGNSA come from the germline V gene. The CDR3 region is CASSLAQSREQFF. Written as DNA, the CDR3 is TGTGCCAGCAGCTTAGCCCAGTCCCGGGAGCAGTTCTTC. Looking up the rest from reference TRBV7-2 and TRBJ2-1 gives the full variable domain: GAGVSQSPSNKVTEKGKDVELRCDPISGHTALYWYRQSLGQGLEFLIYFQGNSAPDKSGLPSDRFSAERTGGSVSTLTIQRTQQEDSAVYLCASSLAQSREQFFGPGTRLTVL.

There are a few counts of this clonotype. The chain joins TRBV2 to TRBJ2-3; D is ambiguous. V lost 1 base, J lost 7 bases, and 6 bases lay in between. The germline V gene has CDR1 SNHLY and CDR2 FYNNEI. The CDR3 is 12 amino acids. This CDR3 is CASSEVGHTQYF. In nucleotides, the CDR3 is TGTGCCAGCAGTGAAGTCGGGCATACGCAGTATTTT.

Ten or more counts support this clonotype. The rearrangement links TRBV14 to TRBJ2-7, with D possibly matching TRBD2 (10 bases). V was trimmed by 2 bases and J by 0 bases, leaving 26 bases between them. There are 20 residues in the CDR3. Germline CDR1 SGHDN, CDR2 FVKESK. Here the CDR3 reads CASSQRNRGRLAGDSYEQYF. Written as DNA, the CDR3 is TGTGCCAGCAGCCAACGAAACAGGGGGCGTCTAGCGGGAGACTCCTACGAGCAGTACTTC.

This clonotype was found many times. The J gene is TRBJ2-1, the V gene TRBV5-1, with TRBD2 matching over 10 bases. The CDR3 has 19 residues. V shed 0 bases, J shed 4 bases, and the junction held 13 bases outside the gene matches. Per germline, CDR1 SGHRS and CDR2 YFSETQ. The CDR3 DNA reads as TGCGCCAGCAGCTTGGGCCGGAAAATAGCGGGAGGTAGTTACAATGAGCAGTTCTTC. Translation gives CASSLGRKIAGGSYNEQFF.

In its sample, this clonotype was seen a few times. The chain is built from TRBV20-1 and TRBJ2-3; D possibly uses TRBD1 or TRBD2 (5 bases each). The V gene lost 1 base and the J gene lost 4 bases, with 15 bases spanning the gap. The CDR3 is 15 amino acids. Germline CDR1 and CDR2: DFQATT and SNEGSKA (reference sequence). The CDR3 protein is CSARGWGSDADTQYF. CDR3 coding DNA: TGCAGTGCTAGAGGTTGGGGGAGCGACGCAGATACGCAGTATTTT.

Many counts were recorded for this clonotype. The rearrangement uses TRBV5-1 and TRBJ1-1; D unclear. The germline gives CDR1 SGHRS, CDR2 YFSETQ. V shed 0 bases and J shed 7 bases, with 13 bases lying between them. The length of the CDR3 is 14 residues. The CDR3 spells CASSLVGGTGEAFF. DNA for the CDR3: TGCGCCAGCAGCTTGGTCGGAGGTACCGGTGAAGCTTTCTTT.

The DNA of the CDR3 is TGTGCCAGCAGTTACTCGTTGGGGACTTGTAGCGTCGAGCAGTACTTC. Translation gives CASSYSLGTCSVEQYF. The chain has TRBV6-2 or TRBV6-3 and TRBJ2-7; D is possibly TRBD2 (6 bases). The CDR3 totals 16 residues. Germline V gives CDR1 MNHEY, CDR2 SVGEGT. V was cut by 0 bases and J by 6 bases, with 18 bases left in between.

This clonotype was seen only once. V and J are TRBV4-2 and TRBJ2-3, with D maybe TRBD2 (5 bases). The CDR3 is 13 residues long. Trimming took off 1 base at V and 5 bases at J, with 7 bases between the two ends. Germline V gene data show CDR1 as LGHNA and CDR2 as YNFKEQ. Here the CDR3 reads CASSQVGGDTQYF. CDR3 nucleotides: TGTGCCAGCAGCCAAGTTGGAGGAGATACGCAGTATTTT.

In its sample, this clonotype was seen many times. This sequence joins TRBV20-1 and TRBJ2-7; 7 bases are shared with TRBD1. Per the germline V gene, CDR1 is DFQATT and CDR2 is SNEGSKA (reference sequence). With 3 bases clipped from V and 6 bases from J, the junction kept 11 bases outside the gene matches. CDR3 length: 14 residues. The CDR3 DNA is TGCAGTGCTAGGACCACAGGGGATGTCGGCGAGCAGTACTTC. This encodes CSARTTGDVGEQYF.

This clonotype was counted ten times or more. V usage is TRBV19 and J usage is TRBJ2-5, with D perhaps matching TRBD1 (5 bases). CDR3 size: 13 residues. Germline V gene lookup returns CDR1 LNHDA and CDR2 SQIVND (reference sequence). The V end was cut by 6 bases, the J end by 0 bases, with 8 bases between. Here the CDR3 DNA reads TGTGCCAGTAGATCAGGGTACCAAGAGACCCAGTACTTC. It encodes CASRSGYQETQYF.

The CDR3 DNA is TGCAGCGCTCGACAGGGAGGAACCGGGGAGCTGTTTTTT. Translating it yields CSARQGGTGELFF. The chain links TRBV29-1 to TRBJ2-2, with D maybe TRBD1 (7 bases). The CDR3 runs 13 residues. Germline CDR1 SQVTM, CDR2 ANQGSEA. Trimming pared 7 bases from V and 5 bases from J, leaving 14 bases between.

This clonotype has only a few counts. The chain uses TRBV7-2 and TRBJ2-1; D unclear. Trimming removed 4 bases at V and 5 bases at J, with 9 bases between. Germline CDR1 reads SGHTA; CDR2 reads FQGNSA. The CDR3 runs to 13 residues. The CDR3 DNA reads as TGTGCCAGCAGCTCACTAATTAACAATGAGCAGTTCTTC. Translating gives CASSSLINNEQFF.

This clonotype has only a few counts. The rearrangement joins TRBV7-8 to TRBJ2-7; no definite D call. The CDR3 is 13 amino acids. From germline, CDR1 is SGHVS and CDR2 FQNEAQ. V lost 2 bases, J lost 2 bases, and 7 bases lay in between. The CDR3 bases are TGTGCCAGCAGCTTATACGGGCCCTACGAGCAGTACTTC. Translation: CASSLYGPYEQYF.

The V and J genes are TRBV19 and TRBJ2-7, with D perhaps matching TRBD1 (6 bases). Trimming cost V 6 bases and J 1 base, with 16 bases left between them. The germline V gene encodes CDR1 LNHDA and CDR2 SQIVND (reference sequence). The CDR3 has 15 amino acids. CDR3: CASSLTGFPSYEQYF. CDR3 nucleotides: TGTGCCAGTAGCCTAACAGGGTTTCCTTCCTACGAGCAGTACTTC.

This clonotype was detected only a few times. The gene calls are TRBV12-5 and TRBJ2-7; D unresolved. V was pared by 6 bases and J by 7 bases, with 7 bases between. This CDR3 has 10 amino acids. Germline CDR1 and CDR2: LGHNT and FRNRAP. The CDR3 region has the DNA TGTGCTAGTGGGACACTGGAGCAGTACTTC. Protein product: CASGTLEQYF.

This clonotype occurred a few times. The CDR3 nucleotides are TGTGCCAGCAGTCCCGGCGGTCCTCCTCAAGAGACCCAGTACTTC. This encodes CASSPGGPPQETQYF. The rearrangement links TRBV5-4 to TRBJ2-5; D call uncertain. There are 15 residues in the CDR3. V lost 5 bases and J 2 bases, leaving 16 bases between the germline ends. Germline V gene data show CDR1 as SGHNT and CDR2 as YYREEE (reference sequence). Full variable domain (missing parts from reference TRBV5-4 and TRBJ2-5): ETGVTQSPTHLIKTRGQQVTLRCSSQSGHNTVSWYQQALGQGPQFIFQYYREEENGRGNFPPRFSGLQFPNYSSELNVNALELDDSALYLCASSPGGPPQETQYFGPGTRLLVL.

CDR3 protein: CASSQEGRGPSSGANVLTF. DNA for the CDR3: TGCGCCAGCAGCCAAGAGGGGCGGGGCCCTAGCTCTGGGGCCAACGTCCTGACTTTC. The rearrangement joins TRBV4-1 to TRBJ2-6, with D possibly TRBD2 on 6 matching bases. Per germline, CDR1 MGHRA and CDR2 YSYEKL. The CDR3 is made up of 19 amino acids. Trimming took off 0 bases at V and 0 bases at J, with 15 bases between the two ends.

The chain is built from TRBV5-1 and TRBJ1-2, with TRBD1 matching over 8 bases. CDR1 SGHRS and CDR2 YFSETQ come from the germline V gene. The length of the CDR3 is 14 residues. The CDR3 DNA is TGCGCTTCGTCGGCCGGACAGGGTGAATATGGCTACACCTTC. Translating it yields CASSAGQGEYGYTF.

This clonotype turned up a few times. The chain couples TRBV24-1 to TRBJ2-3; the D gene is possibly TRBD1 (6 bases). From germline, CDR1 is KGHDR and CDR2 SFDVKD. V was cut by 3 bases and J by 6 bases, with 9 bases left in between. The CDR3 covers 13 residues. CDR3 DNA: TGTGCCACCAGTGATGAAACAGGGGATACGCAGTATTTT. Translated, it gives CATSDETGDTQYF.

This clonotype was observed a handful of times. DNA for the CDR3: TGTGCCAGCAGCTTAATGTCAGGGGCCAATGAGCAGTTCTTC. Its translation is CASSLMSGANEQFF. The chain combines TRBV7-3 with TRBJ2-1; tentative D call: TRBD1 (6 bases). The CDR3 sequence is 14 residues long. Germline lookup yields CDR1 SGHTA and CDR2 FQGTGA. Trimming stripped 1 base from V and 6 bases from J, with 10 bases between.